The next 27 T cell receptor beta chains were all read from a single sample in a study of shared clonotypes between healthy human individuals. Naive CD8 populations comprised CD45RO-negative cells positively selected for CCR7, excluding terminally differentiated effector memory CD45RA+ cells. The assay was immunoSEQ multiplex PCR, and TCRdb's table has in-frame clones only and misses some. The data show roughly 650,000 clones, 95% to 96% seen once. Sequences were obtained from naive CD8+ T cells sorted from blood. All receptors derive from a woman aged 25 to 39 in good health.

The chain links TRBV28 to TRBJ2-3, with 11 bases identical to TRBD2. Germline assignment: CDR1 MDHEN and CDR2 SYDVKM. Trimming took 6 bases from V and 7 from J; bases not matched to a gene: 9. The length of the CDR3 is 15 residues. The CDR3 is CASSLSGRASNTQYF. The CDR3 nucleotides are TGTGCCAGCAGCCTTAGCGGGAGGGCCTCTAATACGCAGTATTTT.

The chain carries TRBV19 and TRBJ2-1, with unresolved D. This CDR3 spans 14 amino acids. Germline V gene sequence: CDR1 LNHDA, CDR2 SQIVND (reference sequence). V gave up 2 bases and J gave up 5 bases, with 10 bases separating them. The CDR3 bases are TGTGCCAGTAGTATACTCCTAGACGACAATGAGCAGTTCTTC. It yields the protein CASSILLDDNEQFF.

The chain is built from TRBV5-6 and TRBJ2-2; D gene ambiguous. V was shortened by 3 bases and J by 4 bases, with 4 bases between the two germline ends. Looked up from germline, CDR1 is SGHDT and CDR2 is YYEEEE. The CDR3 covers 12 residues. CDR3 loop: CASSSGTGELFF. As DNA, the CDR3 is TGTGCCAGCAGCTCGGGCACCGGGGAGCTGTTTTTT.

V and J are TRBV27 and TRBJ2-2; tentative D call: TRBD2 (6 bases). The CDR3 consists of 16 residues. CDR1 and CDR2 (germline): MNHEY, SMNVEV (reference sequence). Trimming stripped 1 base from V and 0 bases from J, with 9 bases between. The CDR3 DNA follows: TGTGCCAGCAGTTTATACGCTAGCGCGAACACCGGGGAGCTGTTTTTT. It yields the protein CASSLYASANTGELFF.

This sequence joins TRBV27 and TRBJ2-7, with D uncertain. CDR3 size: 13 residues. The germline gives CDR1 MNHEY, CDR2 SMNVEV (reference sequence). V lost 4 bases to trimming and J lost 1 base, with 8 bases between them. CDR3 sequence reads: CASSSAVSYEQYF. The CDR3 DNA sequence: TGTGCCAGCAGTTCGGCTGTATCCTACGAGCAGTACTTC.

This chain connects TRBV28 to TRBJ2-7, with D uncertain. Trimming left V 3 bases short and J 2 bases short, with 11 bases between. The V gene's germline CDR1 is MDHEN and CDR2 SYDVKM. The CDR3 extends over 14 amino acids. CDR3 amino acids: CASSFSGGTYEQYF. CDR3 nucleotides: TGTGCCAGCAGTTTTAGTGGCGGAACCTACGAGCAGTACTTC.

The V and J genes are TRBV5-1 and TRBJ2-7; possibly TRBD1 or TRBD2 for D (6 bases each). The CDR3 has 15 residues. Trimming stripped 4 bases from V and 0 bases from J, with 14 bases between. In germline, CDR1 is SGHRS, CDR2 YFSETQ. The CDR3 DNA is TGCGCCAGCAGCGGGGGATCGGGGGCCTCCTACGAGCAGTACTTC. Its translation is CASSGGSGASYEQYF. The full variable domain, rest sourced from reference TRBV5-1 and TRBJ2-7, is KAGVTQTPRYLIKTRGQQVTLSCSPISGHRSVSWYQQTPGQGLQFLFEYFSETQRNKGNFPGRFSGRQFSNSRSEMNVSTLELGDSALYLCASSGGSGASYEQYFGPGTRLTVT.

V is TRBV11-2 and J is TRBJ2-7; TRBD1 agrees at 10 bases. Germline V gives CDR1 SGHAT, CDR2 FQNNGV. V lost 5 bases and J lost 5; bases outside the gene matches: 3. The length of the CDR3 is 13 residues. The CDR3 spells CASSPTGGHEQYF. CDR3 in DNA: TGTGCCAGCAGCCCGACAGGGGGCCACGAGCAGTACTTC.

Only one count was recorded for this clone. The rearrangement joins TRBV5-1 to TRBJ2-3; the match to TRBD1 covers 10 bases. Unmatched junction bases numbered 2, after V lost 4 bases and J lost 9 bases. Per germline, CDR1 SGHRS and CDR2 YFSETQ. CDR3 length: 12 residues. The CDR3 DNA follows: TGCGCCAGCAGCGGACAGGGGGAAACGCAGTATTTT. Translating it yields CASSGQGETQYF.

The CDR3 sequence is CASSVGVDVTNYGYTF. Here the CDR3 DNA reads TGTGCCAGCAGCGTAGGGGTAGACGTTACTAACTATGGCTACACCTTC. The chain couples TRBV9 to TRBJ1-2; no definite D call. The V gene's germline CDR1 is SGDLS and CDR2 YYNGEE. The CDR3 consists of 16 residues. Deletions cut 0 bases from V and 0 bases from J, with 12 bases between.

The rearrangement joins TRBV28 to TRBJ2-7; D is tentatively TRBD1 or TRBD2 (5 bases each). V shed 3 bases and J shed 2 bases, with 11 bases lying between them. Looked up from germline, CDR1 is MDHEN and CDR2 is SYDVKM. The CDR3 has 14 residues. CDR3 DNA: TGTGCCAGCAGTTTTGGGGACGAGGCCTACGAGCAGTACTTC. It specifies CASSFGDEAYEQYF.

The chain employs TRBV5-6 and TRBJ2-1, with D perhaps being TRBD1 or TRBD2 (5 bases each). CDR3 length equals 12 residues. The germline CDR1 and CDR2 sequences are SGHDT and YYEEEE. V was shortened by 3 bases and J by 10 bases, with 11 bases between the two germline ends. The CDR3 region has the DNA TGTGCCAGCAGCTGGGACGCACAGGAGCAGTTCTTC. Its translation is CASSWDAQEQFF.

This clone was found once. The rearrangement links TRBV5-6 to TRBJ2-1; no clear D. The germline V and J ends were trimmed by 0 bases and 1 base, with 8 bases remaining between them. CDR1 is SGHDT and CDR2 is YYEEEE in the germline V gene. This CDR3 has 15 amino acids. The CDR3 sequence: CASSLVRQSYNEQFF. The CDR3 DNA is TGTGCCAGCAGCTTGGTAAGGCAGTCCTACAATGAGCAGTTCTTC.

The chain has TRBV13 and TRBJ2-1; TRBD2 agrees at 11 bases. This CDR3 comprises 15 residues. From germline, CDR1 is PRHDT and CDR2 FYEKMQ (reference sequence). Trimming at V came to 5 bases and at J to 5 bases, leaving 5 bases not matched to a gene. The CDR3 reads CASSKPGLADNEQFF. The CDR3, as DNA: TGTGCCAGCAGCAAACCGGGACTAGCGGACAATGAGCAGTTCTTC.

In its sample, this clone was seen once. The chain couples TRBV13 to TRBJ2-7; 8 nucleotides match TRBD2. Germline lookup yields CDR1 PRHDT and CDR2 FYEKMQ (reference sequence). The CDR3 runs to 14 residues. V lost 5 bases, J lost 5 bases, and 8 bases stayed unmatched. The CDR3 sequence is CASSPPGGRNEQYF. CDR3 coding DNA: TGTGCCAGCAGCCCACCGGGAGGGCGCAACGAGCAGTACTTC.

The chain uses TRBV28 and TRBJ1-4; D unresolved. Trimming stripped 5 bases from V and 0 bases from J, with 7 bases between. Germline V gene data show CDR1 as MDHEN and CDR2 as SYDVKM. There are 14 residues in the CDR3. CDR3 in amino acids: CASSSLTTNEKLFF. The CDR3 region has the DNA TGTGCCAGCAGTAGTCTGACAACTAATGAAAAACTGTTTTTT. Supplemented by reference TRBV28 and TRBJ1-4, the full variable domain reads DVKVTQSSRYLVKRTGEKVFLECVQDMDHENMFWYRQDPGLGLRLIYFSYDVKMKEKGDIPEGYSVSREKKERFSLILESASTNQTSMYLCASSSLTTNEKLFFGSGTQLSVL.

J is TRBJ2-7 and V is TRBV27; 10 bases match TRBD2. CDR1 and CDR2 from the germline V gene are MNHEY and SMNVEV (reference sequence). The CDR3 contains 15 residues. Losses at the gene ends were 1 base for V and 9 bases for J; bases not matched to a gene: 9. The CDR3 sequence is CASSLWASGSDSQYF. CDR3 coding DNA: TGTGCCAGCAGTTTATGGGCTAGCGGGAGCGACTCGCAGTACTTC.

The CDR3 sequence is CASSFKVGGPSHEQYF. The CDR3 DNA reads as TGTGCCAGCAGTTTTAAGGTGGGAGGGCCTTCCCACGAGCAGTACTTC. V is TRBV27 and J is TRBJ2-7; 7 bases map to TRBD2. V gave up 3 bases and J gave up 5 bases; unmatched junction bases: 13. The length of the CDR3 is 16 residues. Germline values: CDR1 MNHEY, CDR2 SMNVEV (reference sequence).

The rearrangement uses TRBV9 and TRBJ2-3; TRBD1 aligns across 7 bases. The junction had 10 bases not matched to a gene; V was cut back by 4 bases and J by 2 bases. The CDR3 consists of 16 residues. Germline V gives CDR1 SGDLS, CDR2 YYNGEE. The CDR3 DNA follows: TGTGCCAGCAGCCCCCAGGGACAGTACATCACAGATACGCAGTATTTT. It yields the protein CASSPQGQYITDTQYF. Full variable domain (missing parts from reference TRBV9 and TRBJ2-3): DSGVTQTPKHLITATGQRVTLRCSPRSGDLSVYWYQQSLDQGLQFLIQYYNGEERAKGNILERFSAQQFPDLHSELNLSSLELGDSALYFCASSPQGQYITDTQYFGPGTRLTVL.

CDR3 region: CASRETQYF. The CDR3 region has the DNA TGTGCCAGCAGAGAGACCCAGTACTTC. The chain recombines TRBV9 with TRBJ2-5; D is unclear. The ends were cut back, 5 bases at V and 4 bases at J, with 0 bases in the middle. This CDR3 has 9 amino acids. The germline gives CDR1 SGDLS, CDR2 YYNGEE.

The genes are TRBV4-1 and TRBJ2-7, with a possible D match to TRBD1 (6 bases). V was cut by 3 bases and J by 2 bases, with 11 bases left in between. The CDR3 has 14 amino acids. The germline V gene encodes CDR1 MGHRA and CDR2 YSYEKL. In DNA, the CDR3 is TGCGCCAGCAGCCAGGTAGGACAGCCCTACGAGCAGTACTTC. It yields the protein CASSQVGQPYEQYF.

The chain recombines TRBV4-2 with TRBJ2-4; TRBD1 agrees at 7 bases. Germline V gene data show CDR1 as LGHNA and CDR2 as YNFKEQ. There are 16 residues in the CDR3. V lost 2 bases and J lost 6; bases outside the gene matches: 10. CDR3 in DNA: TGTGCCAGCAGCCAACGGTTCTCGGGACAGATAAACATTCAGTACTTC. Encoded protein: CASSQRFSGQINIQYF.

This clone occurred once. The V and J genes are TRBV9 and TRBJ2-7; 7 bases are a match to TRBD2. Germline V gene lookup returns CDR1 SGDLS and CDR2 YYNGEE. The junction had 5 bases not matched to a gene; V was cut back by 0 bases and J by 2 bases. The CDR3 length is 15 residues. The CDR3 DNA is TGTGCCAGCAGCGTAGGGGGACTACCGACCTACGAGCAGTACTTC. Amino acids: CASSVGGLPTYEQYF.

The chain is built from TRBV7-9 and TRBJ2-5, with D maybe TRBD1 (7 bases). The DNA matches TRBJ2-7 better at its end, which makes the J call doubtful. The length of the CDR3 is 16 residues. Germline V CDR1 and CDR2: SEHNR, FQNEAQ (reference sequence). CDR3: CASSLAQGDFSYEQYF. Written as DNA, the CDR3 is TGTGCCAGCAGCTTAGCGCAGGGGGACTTCTCCTACGAGCAGTACTTC.

The chain uses TRBV4-1 and TRBJ1-6; 8 bases are shared with TRBD1. V shed 0 bases and J 7 bases; nucleotides not matched to a gene: 2. Germline assignment: CDR1 MGHRA and CDR2 YSYEKL. The CDR3 loop spans 15 amino acids. The CDR3 loop reads CASSQDGTGNSPLHF. For the CDR3, the DNA is TGCGCCAGCAGCCAAGATGGGACAGGAAATTCACCCCTCCACTTT.

This chain links TRBV28 with TRBJ2-1, with 14 bases fitting TRBD2. Germline V gene sequence: CDR1 MDHEN, CDR2 SYDVKM. Losses at the gene ends were 3 bases for V and 9 bases for J; bases not matched to a gene: 1. This CDR3 region has 14 residues. The CDR3 protein is CASSLGLAGVEQFF. DNA of the CDR3: TGTGCCAGCAGTTTGGGACTAGCGGGAGTTGAGCAGTTCTTC.

The rearrangement links TRBV9 to TRBJ2-2; D not resolved. Trimming removed 0 bases from V and 6 bases from J, with 12 bases in between. Germline CDR1 and CDR2: SGDLS and YYNGEE. The CDR3 runs 15 residues. The CDR3 loop is CASSVVELPAGELFF. DNA of the CDR3: TGTGCCAGCAGCGTAGTAGAGTTGCCGGCCGGGGAGCTGTTTTTT.